Presented here are 20 T cell receptor beta chains from one specimen sequenced in a study of T cell repertoires in aging, cancer and after chemotherapy. Amplification of TCR beta used genomic DNA extracted from peripheral blood. TRB rearrangements spanning V, D and J were amplified using mixed TRB-A/B primers. TCRdb passed the multiplex PCR reads through MiXCR, listing each CDR3 protein once. The sample consists of roughly 8,600 distinct CDR3 sequences, roughly 25% of them appearing once. Sequenced input: blood. The receptor source for this set is a human donor with a blood cancer.

This clonotype is classed as medium-sized (0.01 to 0.1%). The chain joins TRBV29-1 to TRBJ2-2; D tentatively reads TRBD1 or TRBD2 (6 bases each). This CDR3 contains 12 residues. CDR1 and CDR2 from the germline V gene are SQVTM and ANQGSEA. CDR3 DNA: TGCGCGGGACACGGTAACACCGGGGAGCTGTTTTTT. Its translation is CAGHGNTGELFF.

This clonotype is judged medium-sized. The chain joins TRBV6-5 to TRBJ2-6, with 11 bases identical to TRBD2. The CDR3 consists of 20 residues. Unmatched junction bases numbered 13, after V lost 6 bases and J lost 0 bases. CDR1 MNHEY and CDR2 SVGAGI come from the germline V gene. CDR3 in amino acids: CASSPPGLAGGHSGANVLTF. In DNA, the CDR3 is TGTGCCAGCAGCCCTCCGGGGCTAGCGGGGGGTCACTCTGGGGCCAACGTCCTGACTTTC.

The chain uses TRBV19 and TRBJ2-3; 7 bases map to TRBD1. The CDR3 is 13 residues long. Germline V CDR1 and CDR2: LNHDA, SQIVND (reference sequence). The CDR3 DNA reads TGTGCAAGTGGGGACAGCGCCACAGATACGCAGTATTTT. Translated, it gives CASGDSATDTQYF.

In this sample, this clonotype turned up a few times. J is TRBJ1-5 and V is TRBV6-2 or TRBV6-3; 7 bases fit TRBD1. The CDR3 covers 16 residues. V dropped 7 bases and J dropped 1; count of bases not matched to a gene: 10. CDR1 is MNHEY, CDR2 SVGEGT, per germline. CDR3 DNA: TGTGCCAGCAACGTCCGACTGGGACAGAGCAATCAGCCCCAGCATTTT. It yields the protein CASNVRLGQSNQPQHF.

In this sample, this clonotype is medium-sized. Sequence at one end of the junction differs from germline and may be a read error. The chain employs TRBV6-5 and TRBJ2-1; D is unclear. This CDR3 comprises 16 residues. The germline CDR1 and CDR2 sequences are MNHEY and SVGAGI. DNA for the CDR3: TGTGCCAGCAGTTACTCGAAACGAGGCAGCTACGATGAGCAGTTCTTC. It codes for CASSYSKRGSYDEQFF.

On this clonotype itself: Its ends do not fully match the called genes, so a read error is possible. The chain carries TRBV4-3 and TRBJ1-2; 8 nucleotides agree with TRBD1. This CDR3 region has 16 residues. Germline-derived CDR1 and CDR2 are LGHNA and YSLEER. DNA of the CDR3: TGTGCCAGCAGCCAAGAATGGGACAGGAGTAACTATGGCTACACCTTC. It is translated as CASSQEWDRSNYGYTF.

The V call is TRBV7-2, the J call TRBJ2-7; no reliable D call. V shed 5 bases and J shed 0 bases, with 8 bases lying between them. CDR1 is SGHTA and CDR2 is FQGNSA in the germline V gene. The CDR3 is 13 amino acids. CDR3 in DNA: TGTGCCAGCAGCCCCTACATCTCCTACGAGCAGTACTTC. Amino acid sequence: CASSPYISYEQYF.

This clonotype was recorded at least ten times. This chain uses TRBV5-3 with TRBJ1-4, with a possible D match to TRBD1 (5 bases). TRBV5-3 is sorted into the ORF group, with uncertain function. The CDR3 is 18 residues long. V lost 0 bases to trimming and J lost 8 bases, with 23 bases between them. CDR3 region: CARSLGAAQAVGSEKLFF. The CDR3 DNA is TGTGCCAGAAGCTTGGGGGCCGCACAGGCGGTGGGAAGCGAAAAACTGTTTTTT.

The rearrangement joins TRBV12-3 or TRBV12-4 to TRBJ1-1; tentatively, D is TRBD1 (5 bases). Trimming stripped 3 bases from V and 11 bases from J, with 22 bases between. This CDR3 region has 15 residues. The CDR3 coding sequence is TGTGCCAGCAGTTTTGTGAGGGGTCGGCTTGCGCAGGCTTTCTTT. Translating gives CASSFVRGRLAQAFF.

This clonotype is deemed medium-sized. The chain joins TRBV6-6 to TRBJ1-3; D might be TRBD1 (6 bases). The V end lost 4 bases, the J end lost 0 bases, and 13 bases lay between the germline ends. CDR3 length: 16 residues. Germline V gives CDR1 MNHNY, CDR2 SVGAGI (reference sequence). The CDR3 sequence is CASSSQGLSSGNTIYF. The CDR3 DNA reads TGTGCCAGCAGTTCACAGGGTCTTAGCTCTGGAAACACCATATATTTT.

This clonotype was found a few times. The chain is built from TRBV7-2 and TRBJ2-1; TRBD1 might be the D (6 bases). The CDR3 covers 16 residues. The V gene lost 1 base and the J gene lost 6 bases, with 16 bases spanning the gap. Germline CDR1 reads SGHTA; CDR2 reads FQGNSA. Here the CDR3 reads CASSLVLPGVGNEQFF. The CDR3 coding sequence is TGTGCCAGCAGCTTAGTTCTCCCAGGGGTTGGCAATGAGCAGTTCTTC.

This clonotype ranks as medium-sized (0.01 to 0.1%). The chain links TRBV6-6 to TRBJ2-7; TRBD1 might be the D (6 bases). The V gene's germline CDR1 is MNHNY and CDR2 SVGAGI (reference sequence). The CDR3 extends over 12 amino acids. V lost 6 bases to trimming and J lost 0 bases, with 6 bases between them. The CDR3 sequence: CASRGASYEQYF. The DNA for the CDR3 is TGTGCCAGCAGGGGGGCCTCCTACGAGCAGTACTTC.

The rearrangement joins TRBV21-1 to TRBJ2-7; no DNA check was done on the table's D call, TRBD2. TRBV21-1 is a documented pseudogene. There are 15 residues in the CDR3. CDR3 loop: CASSKVWRESHEQYF. The CDR3, as DNA: TGTGCCAGCAGCAAAGTCTGGCGGGAGAGCCACGAGCAGTACTTC.

To note about this clonotype: This may be a read error, as it is one base from a much larger clone. The chain is built from TRBV6-5 and TRBJ1-1, with no clear D. Germline V gene lookup returns CDR1 MNHEY and CDR2 SVGAGI. The CDR3 has 14 residues. V lost 4 bases and J 3 bases, leaving 12 bases between the germline ends. The DNA for the CDR3 is TGTGCCAGCAGTTTGACCGTATGTGACACTGAAGCTTTCTTT. Translation gives CASSLTVCDTEAFF.

By its share, this clonotype is medium-sized (0.01 to 0.1%). J is TRBJ2-1 and V is TRBV5-6; possible D gene TRBD1, 6 bases. V was cut by 4 bases and J by 7 bases, with 12 bases left in between. Germline V gene data show CDR1 as SGHDT and CDR2 as YYEEEE. This CDR3 region has 13 residues. The CDR3 is CASSRDTSNEQFF. As DNA, the CDR3 is TGTGCCAGCAGCCGGGACACCAGTAATGAGCAGTTCTTC.

This clonotype was detected only a few times. The chain couples TRBV6-1 to TRBJ2-7; 8 bases map to TRBD1. Looked up from germline, CDR1 is MNHNS and CDR2 is SASEGT. The CDR3 totals 15 residues. The ends lost 1 base at V and 3 bases at J; junction bases unmatched: 5. Here the CDR3 DNA reads TGTGCCAGCAGTGAAGGGGAAGGGACAGGCTACGAGCAGTACTTC. Translated: CASSEGEGTGYEQYF.

This clonotype has a handful of counts. The chain employs TRBV4-3 and TRBJ1-3; no clear D gene. The CDR3 consists of 16 residues. V gave up 0 bases and J gave up 0 bases, with 9 bases separating them. The germline CDR1 and CDR2 sequences are LGHNA and YSLEER. Written as DNA, the CDR3 is TGCGCCAGCAGCCAAGATCTCCGGGGCTCTGGAAACACCATATATTTT. Protein product: CASSQDLRGSGNTIYF.

The rearrangement uses TRBV27 and TRBJ1-2, with D tentatively TRBD1 (5 bases). The CDR3 is 11 amino acids. CDR1 and CDR2 (germline): MNHEY, SMNVEV (reference sequence). Trimming pared 5 bases from V and 7 bases from J, leaving 8 bases between. In DNA form, the CDR3 reads TGTGCCAGCAGTGATCAGGGTGGCTACACCTTC. Its translation: CASSDQGGYTF.

This clonotype was counted a few times. The V and J genes are TRBV5-4 and TRBJ1-3; a weak D match, TRBD1 (5 bases). The CDR3 is 15 amino acids. Germline values: CDR1 SGHNT, CDR2 YYREEE (reference sequence). Trimming left V 1 base short and J 4 bases short, with 12 bases between. The CDR3 sequence is CASSLTGGLGNTIYF. The CDR3 bases are TGTGCCAGCAGCTTGACCGGGGGTCTCGGAAACACCATATATTTT.

This chain links TRBV6-1 with TRBJ1-2; D call uncertain. The CDR3 is 14 residues long. Trimming cost V 2 bases and J 8 bases, with 15 bases left between them. Per the germline V gene, CDR1 is MNHNS and CDR2 is SASEGT. The CDR3 nucleotides read TGTGCCAGCAGTGAACTGGCGGACGCCCAAGGCTACACCTTC. It is translated as CASSELADAQGYTF.